This T cell receptor beta chain derives from a study of T cells expressing NK-cell markers. Study information: Repertoires of TCR beta were obtained from T cells sorted as CD3+CD56+NKG2C+, CD3+CD56+NKG2C- and CD3+CD56-NKG2C+. Sequenced donors, eight in total, included seven who were HCMV-seropositive and one who was seronegative.

Of note for this clonotype: No antigen is known for it.

Study findings and constraints: What remained unclear was the HCMV specificity of expanded NKG2C+ T cell clones. The CD3+CD56-NKG2C+ fraction of several donors was also led by these clonotypes.

This CDR3 comprises 14 residues. From germline, CDR1 is SGHTA and CDR2 FQGTGA. TCRdb reprocessed the 5' RACE reads, with one entry per CDR3 protein and no DNA. The table lists about 440,000 distinct CDR3 sequences. The chain combines TRBV7-3 with TRBJ1-1; TCRdb returns TRBD1, unconfirmable since there is no DNA. This clonotype was sampled from a woman between 18 and 70 years old in good health. The source material was blood T cells: a sorted CD56 or NKG2C T cell subset, CD4+ or CD8+ T cells, or bulk PBMC T cells (not recorded which). CDR3 protein: CASSPTGGDTEAFF.